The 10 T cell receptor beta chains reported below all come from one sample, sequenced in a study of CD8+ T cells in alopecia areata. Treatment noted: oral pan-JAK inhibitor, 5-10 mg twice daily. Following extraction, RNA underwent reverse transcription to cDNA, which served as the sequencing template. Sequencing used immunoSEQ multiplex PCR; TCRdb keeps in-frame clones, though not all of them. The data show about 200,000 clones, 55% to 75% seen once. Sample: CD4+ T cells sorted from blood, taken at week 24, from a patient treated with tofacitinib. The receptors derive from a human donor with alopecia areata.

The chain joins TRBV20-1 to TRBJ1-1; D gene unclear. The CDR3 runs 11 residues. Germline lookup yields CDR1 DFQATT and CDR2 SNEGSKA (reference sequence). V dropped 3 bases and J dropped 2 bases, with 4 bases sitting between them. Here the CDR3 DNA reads TGCAGTGCTAGCACCAACACTGAAGCTTTCTTT. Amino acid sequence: CSASTNTEAFF.

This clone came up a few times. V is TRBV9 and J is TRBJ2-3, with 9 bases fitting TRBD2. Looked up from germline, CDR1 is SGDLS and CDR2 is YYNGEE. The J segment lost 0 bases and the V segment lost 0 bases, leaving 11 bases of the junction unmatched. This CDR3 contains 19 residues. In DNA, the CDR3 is TGTGCCAGCAGCGTAGAAGGTCTAGCGGGGACTTCGAGCACAGATACGCAGTATTTT. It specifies CASSVEGLAGTSSTDTQYF.

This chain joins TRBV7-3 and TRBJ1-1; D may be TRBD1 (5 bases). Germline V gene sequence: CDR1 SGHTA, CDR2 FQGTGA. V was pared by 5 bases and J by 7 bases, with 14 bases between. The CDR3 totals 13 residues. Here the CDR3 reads CASSPLDGGEAFF. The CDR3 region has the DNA TGTGCCAGCAGCCCATTAGACGGGGGTGAAGCTTTCTTT.

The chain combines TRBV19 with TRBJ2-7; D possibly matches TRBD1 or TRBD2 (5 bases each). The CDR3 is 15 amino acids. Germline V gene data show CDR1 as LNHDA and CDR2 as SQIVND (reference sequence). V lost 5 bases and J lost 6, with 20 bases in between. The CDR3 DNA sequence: TGTGCCAGTAGTGGGTTTGTGAGCGGAACAGGCGAGCAGTACTTC. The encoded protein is CASSGFVSGTGEQYF.

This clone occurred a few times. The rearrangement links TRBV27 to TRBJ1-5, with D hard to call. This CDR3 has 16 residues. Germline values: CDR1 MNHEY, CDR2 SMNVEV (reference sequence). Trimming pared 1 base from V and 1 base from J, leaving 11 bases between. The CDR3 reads CASSLFGEGSNQPQHF. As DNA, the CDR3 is TGTGCCAGCAGTTTATTCGGGGAGGGAAGCAATCAGCCCCAGCATTTT.

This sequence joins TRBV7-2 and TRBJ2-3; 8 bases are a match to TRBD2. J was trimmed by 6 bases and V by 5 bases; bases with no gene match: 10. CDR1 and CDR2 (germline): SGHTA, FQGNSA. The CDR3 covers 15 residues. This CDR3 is CASSPLGTRFDTQYF. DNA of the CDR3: TGTGCCAGCAGCCCCTTAGGGACTAGATTCGATACGCAGTATTTT.

CDR3 loop: CAWSKKTGGLLGTDTQYF. As DNA, the CDR3 is TGTGCCTGGAGTAAGAAAACGGGAGGGCTTCTCGGCACAGATACGCAGTATTTT. This chain connects TRBV30 to TRBJ2-3, with 8 bases that match TRBD2. From germline, CDR1 is GTSNPN and CDR2 SVGIG (reference sequence). The CDR3 loop spans 18 amino acids. V was pared by 2 bases and J by 1 base, with 14 bases of the junction left unmatched.

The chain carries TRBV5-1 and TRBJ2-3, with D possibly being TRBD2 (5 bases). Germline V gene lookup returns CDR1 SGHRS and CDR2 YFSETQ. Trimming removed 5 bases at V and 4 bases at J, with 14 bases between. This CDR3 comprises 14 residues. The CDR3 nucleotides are TGCGCCAGCAGTGGATCAGACGGGGCAGATACGCAGTATTTT. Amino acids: CASSGSDGADTQYF.

The CDR3 reads CASSFRDFQQGYTF. The CDR3 DNA reads as TGTGCCAGCAGCTTCCGGGACTTTCAGCAAGGCTACACCTTC. The chain employs TRBV5-6 and TRBJ1-2; TRBD1 might be the D (5 bases). The V gene's germline CDR1 is SGHDT and CDR2 YYEEEE. Trimming removed 2 bases at V and 8 bases at J, with 16 bases between. The CDR3 sequence is 14 residues long.

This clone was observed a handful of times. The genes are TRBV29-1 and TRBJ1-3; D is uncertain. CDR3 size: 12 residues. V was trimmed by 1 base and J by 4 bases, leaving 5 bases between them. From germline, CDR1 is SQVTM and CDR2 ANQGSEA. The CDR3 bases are TGCAGCGTTGAAGTTTTGGGAAACACCATATATTTT. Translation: CSVEVLGNTIYF.